This TCR beta chain is drawn from a study of T cells in Graves' hyperthyroidism and ophthalmopathy. This clonotype was counted ten times or more. The antigen remains undetermined. Germline trimming cut 5 bases from V and 4 bases from J; bases unmatched to any gene: 10. From germline, CDR1 is SEHNR and CDR2 FQNEAQ (reference sequence). The CDR3 has 15 residues. RNA transcripts gave rise to amplified TCR beta CDR3 regions. In the first-round RT-PCR of the TCR CDR3, the HTBI primer set was used. TCRdb recomputed calls from the multiplex PCR reads with MiXCR, one row per CDR3 protein. The table shows a few hundred thousand distinct CDR3 sequences, with about 43% occurring only once. Whole-study findings and limits: Most thyroid clonotypes expanded above 0.001 were also detected in blood. Ophthalmopathy was separated from stable hyperthyroidism by a 13 V-J model.

This clonotype originated in a woman aged 18-29 years with Graves' hyperthyroidism. The specimen was peripheral blood or thyroid tissue (not recorded which). The V and J genes are TRBV7-9 and TRBJ2-7; 8 nucleotides agree with TRBD1. CDR3 in amino acids: CASSPTGAGGYEQYF. In nucleotides, the CDR3 is TGTGCCAGCAGCCCGACAGGGGCAGGAGGATACGAGCAGTACTTC.